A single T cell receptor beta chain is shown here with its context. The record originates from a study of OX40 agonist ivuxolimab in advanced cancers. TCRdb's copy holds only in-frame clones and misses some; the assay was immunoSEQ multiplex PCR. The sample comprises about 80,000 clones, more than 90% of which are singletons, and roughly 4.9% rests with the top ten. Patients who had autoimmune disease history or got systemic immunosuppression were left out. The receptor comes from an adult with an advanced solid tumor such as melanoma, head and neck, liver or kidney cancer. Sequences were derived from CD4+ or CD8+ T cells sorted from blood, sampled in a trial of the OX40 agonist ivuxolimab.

The CDR3 DNA follows: TGTGCCAGCAGCCGGCAAAGCGGGAGCGATACGCAGTATTTT. It encodes CASSRQSGSDTQYF. The chain carries TRBV9 and TRBJ2-3; 8 nucleotides line up with TRBD2. Per germline, CDR1 SGDLS and CDR2 YYNGEE. After removal of 4 bases from V and 6 bases from J, the junction contained 7 bases not matched to a gene. The CDR3 covers 14 residues.